The 6 T cell receptor beta chains presented below share a single source sample, sequenced in a study of T cell clonality in common variable immunodeficiency (dated by TCRdb to 2013 to 2016). The library relied on the immunoSEQ multiplex PCR assay. TCRdb retrieved this table from immuneACCESS and kept in-frame rearrangements only. Not all clones are present; in checked studies, unresolved V genes account for under half, and no reason is known for the remainder. This sample has roughly 43,000 clones, none of them a singleton. The top ten hold about 0.68% of the sample. The sequencing sample was made of peripheral blood mononuclear cells. All receptors come from a person aged 18 to 75 in good health.

In its sample, this clone was seen many times. The read ends 3 residues before the CDR3 terminus; that terminus is restored from the germline J gene. The chain has TRBV19 and TRBJ2-1; D may be TRBD2 (6 bases). V was trimmed by 7 bases and J by 1 base, leaving 11 bases between them. The CDR3 covers 14 residues. The germline CDR1 and CDR2 sequences are LNHDA and SQIVND (reference sequence). The sequenced part of the CDR3 DNA is TGTGCCAGTAAGGCGGGAAGATCCTACAATGAG. This codes for CASKAGRSYNE. The full CDR3 is CASKAGRSYNEQFF.

This clone was observed many times. The observed sequence ends 3 residues before the CDR3 terminus, with the missing tail filled in from the germline J gene. The chain links TRBV20-1 to TRBJ2-5; no firm D call. The V end lost 5 bases, the J end lost 2 bases, and 18 bases lay between the germline ends. This CDR3 region has 15 residues. Germline CDR1 and CDR2: DFQATT and SNEGSKA (reference sequence). CDR3 in amino acids: CSAPRVSPRQETQYF. Partial CDR3 DNA: TGCAGTGCTCCCCGCGTCAGCCCTAGGCAAGAGACC.

This clone was seen many times. The read halts 3 residues ahead of the CDR3 end, with the missing end drawn from the germline J gene. The rearrangement uses TRBV20-1 and TRBJ1-4, with unresolved D. This CDR3 contains 14 residues. Germline assignment: CDR1 DFQATT and CDR2 SNEGSKA (reference sequence). The V end was cut by 5 bases, the J end by 5 bases, with 15 bases between. CDR3 residues: CSAPWSQANEKLFF. CDR3 DNA, as far as it was read: TGCAGTGCTCCGTGGTCCCAAGCGAATGAAAAA.

A remark on this clone: It differs at one base from a far larger clone, so likely a read error. The CDR3 goes on 3 residues after the read ends, and that part is filled in from the germline J gene. This rearrangement joins TRBV30 to TRBJ2-3; TRBD2 might be the D (6 bases). There are 15 residues in the CDR3. Germline V gives CDR1 GTSNPN, CDR2 SVGIG (reference sequence). The CDR3 protein is CAWDPGTLSTDAQYF. CDR3 DNA, as far as it was read: TGTGCCTGGGACCCCGGGACTCTCAGCACAGATGCG.

This clone was observed at least ten times. The CDR3 end falls 3 residues outside the read, so it is completed with the germline J gene. This sequence joins TRBV13 and TRBJ1-2, with 11 bases aligning to TRBD1. This CDR3 spans 16 amino acids. The V segment lost 7 bases and the J segment 1 base; nucleotides outside the gene matches: 8. Germline V gives CDR1 PRHDT, CDR2 FYEKMQ (reference sequence). The covered CDR3 bases are TGTGCCAGCACCCCAGGGACAGGGGGAGGTAACTATGGC. Amino acid sequence: CASTPGTGGGNYG. The CDR3 as a whole reads CASTPGTGGGNYGYTF.

This clone showed up many times. The read comes to an end 3 residues before the CDR3 does, leaving the germline J gene to fill in the end. V gene TRBV14 combines with J gene TRBJ1-2, with D hard to call. Trimming shortened V by 4 bases and J by 2 bases, and 5 bases separated the two germline ends. Germline-derived CDR1 and CDR2 are SGHDN and FVKESK. The CDR3 contains 12 residues. CDR3 DNA (partial): TGTGCCAGCAGCCTAGCGAACTATGGC. Residues: CASSLANYG. The full CDR3 protein is CASSLANYGYTF.